This T cell receptor (beta chain) was found in a study of T cell responses to AZD1222 COVID-19 vaccine. Study-level findings and limits: Clonal diversity was possibly underestimated, and the donors were mostly white British, with more females.

Some clones are missing from TCRdb's copy, which holds only in-frame ones; the method was immunoSEQ multiplex PCR. Among about 150,000 clones listed, roughly 90% were seen once. This clone was seen just once. Its antigen is unidentified. This receptor was identified in an adult who received the AZD1222 COVID-19 vaccine. This specimen was peripheral blood, taken 28 days after the second AZD1222 dose.

CDR3 DNA sequence: TGTGCCAGCTCACCAGGGTTCAGCCGGGACGAAAAACTGTTTTTT. Its translation is CASSPGFSRDEKLFF. The V gene is TRBV18, the J gene TRBJ1-4, with D possibly being TRBD1 (5 bases). The V gene lost 2 bases and the J gene lost 8 bases, with 15 bases spanning the gap. The CDR3 totals 15 residues. Germline assignment: CDR1 KGHSH and CDR2 LQKENI. The full variable domain, rest sourced from reference TRBV18 and TRBJ1-4, is NAGVMQNPRHLVRRRGQEARLRCSPMKGHSHVYWYRQLPEEGLKFMVYLQKENIIDESGMPKERFSAEFPKEGPSILRIQQVVRGDSAAYFCASSPGFSRDEKLFFGSGTQLSVL.